The clone carrying this T cell receptor beta chain showed up just a few times. The CDR3 consists of 11 residues. V lost 7 bases, J lost 5 bases, and 7 bases lay in between. This sample is part of a study of T-cell reconstitution after alpha-beta-depleted transplantation in children. Unique molecular identifiers were incorporated when the TCRbeta library was constructed. MiXCR, applied by TCRdb to the PCR reads, yields one record per CDR3 protein. The sample consists of 400,000 to 500,000 distinct CDR3 sequences, approximately 10% of them appearing once. The rearrangement links TRBV12-3 or TRBV12-4 to TRBJ2-3; D gene ambiguous. The sequence came from a human donor who donated a stem cell graft to a child with acute myeloid leukemia. This specimen was PBMCs from the stem cell graft donor, taken from the stem cell graft. The CDR3 nucleotides are TGTGCCAGCACTCAGCGAGATACGCAGTATTTT. Protein: CASTQRDTQYF.